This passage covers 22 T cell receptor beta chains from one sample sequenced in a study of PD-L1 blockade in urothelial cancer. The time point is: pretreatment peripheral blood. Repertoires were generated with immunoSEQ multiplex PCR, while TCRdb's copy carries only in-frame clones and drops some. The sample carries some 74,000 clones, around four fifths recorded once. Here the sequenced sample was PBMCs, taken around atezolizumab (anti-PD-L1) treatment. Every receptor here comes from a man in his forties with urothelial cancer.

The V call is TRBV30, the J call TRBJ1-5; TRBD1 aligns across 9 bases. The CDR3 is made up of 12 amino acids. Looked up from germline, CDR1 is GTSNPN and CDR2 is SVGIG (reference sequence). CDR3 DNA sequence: TGTGCAACGGGACAGGGTAGACAGCCCCAGCATTTT. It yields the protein CATGQGRQPQHF.

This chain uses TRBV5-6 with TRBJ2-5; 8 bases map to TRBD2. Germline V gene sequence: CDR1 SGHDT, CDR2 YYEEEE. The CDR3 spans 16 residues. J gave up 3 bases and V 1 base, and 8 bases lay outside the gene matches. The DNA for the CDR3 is TGTGCCAGCAGCTTGCAAAGCGGGAGTGGGGAAGAGACCCAGTACTTC. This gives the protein CASSLQSGSGEETQYF.

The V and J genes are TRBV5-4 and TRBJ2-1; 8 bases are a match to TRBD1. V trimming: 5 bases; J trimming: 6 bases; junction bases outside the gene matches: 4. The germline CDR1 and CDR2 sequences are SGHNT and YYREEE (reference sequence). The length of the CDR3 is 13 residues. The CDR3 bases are TGTGCCAGCAGTCCCGGACAGGGCAATGAGCAGTTCTTC. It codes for CASSPGQGNEQFF. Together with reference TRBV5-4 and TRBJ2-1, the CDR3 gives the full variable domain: ETGVTQSPTHLIKTRGQQVTLRCSSQSGHNTVSWYQQALGQGPQFIFQYYREEENGRGNFPPRFSGLQFPNYSSELNVNALELDDSALYLCASSPGQGNEQFFGPGTRLTVL.

CDR3 residues: CSVLRGTRWYPEKNIQYF. Written as DNA, the CDR3 is TGCAGTGTCCTCCGGGGGACTAGATGGTACCCTGAGAAAAACATTCAGTACTTC. The rearrangement links TRBV29-1 to TRBJ2-4; TRBD2 matches 8 bases. The CDR3 length is 18 residues. The germline V gene encodes CDR1 SQVTM and CDR2 ANQGSEA.

This CDR3 reads CASRGLVTEAFF. The CDR3 bases are TGTGCCAGCAGGGGTCTAGTCACTGAAGCTTTCTTT. The chain couples TRBV28 to TRBJ1-1, with no clear D. V was cut by 6 bases and J by 4 bases, with 9 bases left in between. This CDR3 has 12 residues. CDR1 and CDR2 (germline): MDHEN, SYDVKM.

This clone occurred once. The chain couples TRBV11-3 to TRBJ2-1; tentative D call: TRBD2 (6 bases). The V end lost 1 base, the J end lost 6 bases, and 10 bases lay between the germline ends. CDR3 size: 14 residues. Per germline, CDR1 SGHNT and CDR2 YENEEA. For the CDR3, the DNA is TGTGCCAGCAGCTTAGTCGGGAGTCCCAATGAGCAGTTCTTC. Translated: CASSLVGSPNEQFF.

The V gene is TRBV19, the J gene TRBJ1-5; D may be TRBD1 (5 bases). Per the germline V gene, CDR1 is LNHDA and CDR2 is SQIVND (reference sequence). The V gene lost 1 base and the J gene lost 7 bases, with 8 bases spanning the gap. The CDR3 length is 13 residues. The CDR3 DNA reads TGTGCCAGTAGTATAGGCGGGGACCAGCCCCAGCATTTT. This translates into CASSIGGDQPQHF.

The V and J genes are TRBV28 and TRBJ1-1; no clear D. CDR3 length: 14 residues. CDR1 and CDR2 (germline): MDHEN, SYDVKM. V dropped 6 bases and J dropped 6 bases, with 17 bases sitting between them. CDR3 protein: CASRTPRLIPEAFF. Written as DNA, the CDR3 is TGTGCCAGCAGGACCCCCAGGCTAATCCCTGAAGCTTTCTTT.

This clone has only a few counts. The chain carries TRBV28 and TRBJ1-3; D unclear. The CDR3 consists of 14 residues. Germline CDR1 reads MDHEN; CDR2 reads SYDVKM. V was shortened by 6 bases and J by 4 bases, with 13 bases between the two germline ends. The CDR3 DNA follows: TGTGCCAGCAGCTCCGCCGCGGCCGGAAACACCATATATTTT. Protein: CASSSAAAGNTIYF.

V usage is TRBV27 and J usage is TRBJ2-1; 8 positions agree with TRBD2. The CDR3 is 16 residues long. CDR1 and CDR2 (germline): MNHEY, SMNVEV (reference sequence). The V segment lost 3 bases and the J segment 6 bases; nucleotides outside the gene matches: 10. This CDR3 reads CASSFPRTGGPNEQFF. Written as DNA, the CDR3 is TGTGCCAGCAGTTTTCCTCGAACGGGAGGGCCCAATGAGCAGTTCTTC.

CDR3 bases: TGTGCCTGGTGGGGGACAGGGTCTGAAGCTTTCTTT. Its translation: CAWWGTGSEAFF. J is TRBJ1-1 and V is TRBV30; TRBD1 matches 9 bases. Unmatched junction bases numbered 4, after V lost 5 bases and J lost 6 bases. The CDR3 runs to 12 residues. CDR1 is GTSNPN and CDR2 is SVGIG in the germline V gene (reference sequence). Based on the CDR3 plus reference TRBV30 and TRBJ1-1, the full variable domain is SQTIHQWPATLVQPVGSPLSLECTVEGTSNPNLYWYRQAAGRGLQLLFYSVGIGQISSEVPQNLSASRPQDRQFILSSKKLLLSDSGFYLCAWWGTGSEAFFGQGTRLTVV.

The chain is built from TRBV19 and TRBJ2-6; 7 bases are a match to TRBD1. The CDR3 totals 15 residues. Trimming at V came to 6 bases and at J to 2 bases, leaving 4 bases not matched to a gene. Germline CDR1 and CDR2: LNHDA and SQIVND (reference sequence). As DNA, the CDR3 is TGTGCCAGTAGAGACGGGACAGCTGGGGCCAACGTCCTGACTTTC. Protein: CASRDGTAGANVLTF.

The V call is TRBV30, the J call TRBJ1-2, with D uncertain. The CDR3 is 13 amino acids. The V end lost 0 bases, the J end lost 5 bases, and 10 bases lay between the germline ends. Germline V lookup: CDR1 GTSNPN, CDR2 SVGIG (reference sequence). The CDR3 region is CAWSVERRYGYTF. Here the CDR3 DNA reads TGTGCCTGGAGTGTGGAACGGAGGTATGGCTACACCTTC.

CDR3 sequence (DNA): TGTGCCAGCAGCCTGGACTTGGCCGGGGAGCTGTTTTTT. This codes for CASSLDLAGELFF. The V and J genes are TRBV5-6 and TRBJ2-2; tentative D call: TRBD2 (5 bases). Deletions cut 4 bases from V and 6 bases from J, with 10 bases between. This CDR3 contains 13 residues. The germline CDR1 and CDR2 sequences are SGHDT and YYEEEE.

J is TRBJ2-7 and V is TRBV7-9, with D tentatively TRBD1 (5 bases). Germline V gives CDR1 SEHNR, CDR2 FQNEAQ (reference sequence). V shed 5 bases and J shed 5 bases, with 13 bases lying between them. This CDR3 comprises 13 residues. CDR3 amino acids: CASSPRDSDEQYF. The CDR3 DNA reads TGTGCCAGCAGCCCCAGGGATTCCGACGAGCAGTACTTC. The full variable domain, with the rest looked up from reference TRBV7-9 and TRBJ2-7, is DTGVSQNPRHKITKRGQNVTFRCDPISEHNRLYWYRQTLGQGPEFLTYFQNEAQLEKSRLLSDRFSAERPKGSFSTLEIQRTEQGDSAMYLCASSPRDSDEQYFGPGTRLTVT.

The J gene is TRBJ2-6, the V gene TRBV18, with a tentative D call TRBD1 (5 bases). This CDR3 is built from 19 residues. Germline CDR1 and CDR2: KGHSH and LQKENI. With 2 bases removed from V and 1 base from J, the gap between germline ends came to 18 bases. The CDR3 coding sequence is TGTGCCAGCTCACCAATCTGGAGCAGGGTTTCATCTGGGGCCAACGTCCTGACTTTC. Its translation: CASSPIWSRVSSGANVLTF. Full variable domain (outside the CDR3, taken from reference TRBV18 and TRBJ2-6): NAGVMQNPRHLVRRRGQEARLRCSPMKGHSHVYWYRQLPEEGLKFMVYLQKENIIDESGMPKERFSAEFPKEGPSILRIQQVVRGDSAAYFCASSPIWSRVSSGANVLTFGAGSRLTVL.

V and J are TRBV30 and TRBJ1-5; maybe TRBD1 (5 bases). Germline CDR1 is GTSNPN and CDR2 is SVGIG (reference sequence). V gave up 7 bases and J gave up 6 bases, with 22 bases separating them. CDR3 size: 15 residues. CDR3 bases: TGTGCCTTGAATACTTTTACGGGGGGAAGTCAGCCCCAGCATTTT. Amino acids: CALNTFTGGSQPQHF. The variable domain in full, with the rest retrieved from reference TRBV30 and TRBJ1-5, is SQTIHQWPATLVQPVGSPLSLECTVEGTSNPNLYWYRQAAGRGLQLLFYSVGIGQISSEVPQNLSASRPQDRQFILSSKKLLLSDSGFYLCALNTFTGGSQPQHFGDGTRLSIL.

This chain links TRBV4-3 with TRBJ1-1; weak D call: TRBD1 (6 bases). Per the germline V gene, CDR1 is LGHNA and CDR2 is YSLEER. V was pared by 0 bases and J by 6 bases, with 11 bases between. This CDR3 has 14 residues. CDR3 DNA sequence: TGCGCCAGCAGCCAAGATAGGGGGGGTCCTGAAGCTTTCTTT. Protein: CASSQDRGGPEAFF.

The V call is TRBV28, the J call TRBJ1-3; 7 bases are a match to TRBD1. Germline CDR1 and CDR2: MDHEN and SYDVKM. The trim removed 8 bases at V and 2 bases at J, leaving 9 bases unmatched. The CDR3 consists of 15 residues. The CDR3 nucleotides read TGTGCCAGCGCCAGGACAGGAGCGGCTGGAAACACCATATATTTT. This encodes CASARTGAAGNTIYF.

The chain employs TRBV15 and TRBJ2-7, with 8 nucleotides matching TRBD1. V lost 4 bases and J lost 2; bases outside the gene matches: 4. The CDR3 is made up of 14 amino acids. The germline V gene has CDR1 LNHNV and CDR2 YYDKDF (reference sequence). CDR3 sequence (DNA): TGTGCCACCAGCATAGGGACAGGCCCCTACGAGCAGTACTTC. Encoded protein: CATSIGTGPYEQYF.

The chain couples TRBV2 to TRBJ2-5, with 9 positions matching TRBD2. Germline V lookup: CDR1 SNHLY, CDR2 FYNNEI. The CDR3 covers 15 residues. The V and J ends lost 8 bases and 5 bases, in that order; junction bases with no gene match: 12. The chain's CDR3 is CASGASGIGSETQYF. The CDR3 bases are TGTGCCAGCGGCGCTAGCGGGATAGGTTCTGAGACCCAGTACTTC.

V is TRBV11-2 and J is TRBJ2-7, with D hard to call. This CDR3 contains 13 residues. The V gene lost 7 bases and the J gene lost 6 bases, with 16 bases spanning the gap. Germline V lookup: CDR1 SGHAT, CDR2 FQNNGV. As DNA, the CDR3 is TGTGCCAGCACCTCATCGGGTCGGCGCGAGCAGTACTTC. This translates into CASTSSGRREQYF.